Listed here is a single T cell receptor beta chain. Its antigen is unknown. The data are from a study of beta chain features in type 1 diabetes. General study findings and limits: VDJ junctions from patients with type 1 diabetes contained fewer insertions and more deletions. Over-representation of high TCR-expressing cells was a possible consequence of cDNA sequencing.

A sort by CD45RO/CCR7/CD25/CD127/CD95/CD27 yielded CD4+ naive, central memory, regulatory and stem cell-like memory cells. Reverse transcription of all isolated RNA meant that expressed TCRB transcripts were sequenced. Clones were read by immunoSEQ multiplex PCR, and TCRdb kept only the in-frame ones, dropping some. The sample records approximately 470,000 clones, 30% being singletons. The sequencing sample was made of naive CD4+ T cells from blood. This receptor was taken from a young man in good health.

CDR3 DNA: TGTGCCAGCAGCCAAGAGGTCGAGACAGGGGTCACTGAAGCTTTCTTT. Protein product: CASSQEVETGVTEAFF. The V gene is TRBV4-2, the J gene TRBJ1-1; 8 bases fit TRBD1. J gave up 4 bases and V 0 bases, and 7 bases lay outside the gene matches. The CDR3 is 16 amino acids. Germline V gives CDR1 LGHNA, CDR2 YNFKEQ.